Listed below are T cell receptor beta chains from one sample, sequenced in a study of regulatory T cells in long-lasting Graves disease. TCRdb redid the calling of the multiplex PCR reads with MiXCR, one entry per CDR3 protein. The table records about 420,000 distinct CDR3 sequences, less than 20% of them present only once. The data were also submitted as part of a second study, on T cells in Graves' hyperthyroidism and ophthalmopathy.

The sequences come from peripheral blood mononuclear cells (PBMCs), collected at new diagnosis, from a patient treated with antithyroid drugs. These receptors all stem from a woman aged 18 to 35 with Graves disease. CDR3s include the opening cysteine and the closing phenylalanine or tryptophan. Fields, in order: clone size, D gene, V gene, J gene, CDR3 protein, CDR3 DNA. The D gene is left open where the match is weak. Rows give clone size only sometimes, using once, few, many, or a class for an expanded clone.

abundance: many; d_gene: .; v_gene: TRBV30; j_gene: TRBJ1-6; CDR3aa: CAWSGNTGSPLHF; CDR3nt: TGTGCCTGGAGTGGTAACACAGGTTCACCCCTCCACTTT
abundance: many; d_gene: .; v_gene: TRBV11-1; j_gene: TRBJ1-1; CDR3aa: CASSLDDTEAFF; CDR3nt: TGTGCCAGCAGCTTAGACGACACTGAAGCTTTCTTT
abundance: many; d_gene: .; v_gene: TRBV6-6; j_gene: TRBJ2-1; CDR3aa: CASSYSYQNEQFF; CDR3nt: TGTGCCAGCAGTTACTCGTACCAGAATGAGCAGTTCTTC
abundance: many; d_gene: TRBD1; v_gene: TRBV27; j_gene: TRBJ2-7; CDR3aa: CASRERDSPYEQYF; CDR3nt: TGTGCCAGCAGGGAACGGGACAGTCCCTACGAGCAGTACTTC
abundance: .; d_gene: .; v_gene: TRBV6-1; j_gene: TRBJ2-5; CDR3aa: CASSKDRMGRRETQYF; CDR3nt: TGTGCCAGCAGTAAAGACAGAATGGGCCGACGAGAGACCCAGTACTTC
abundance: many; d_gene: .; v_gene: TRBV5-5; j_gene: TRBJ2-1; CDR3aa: CASSVTLSSYNEQFF; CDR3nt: TGTGCCAGCAGCGTTACACTTAGCTCCTACAATGAGCAGTTCTTC
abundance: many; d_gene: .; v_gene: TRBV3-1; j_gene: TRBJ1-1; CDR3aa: CASSQARGEAFF; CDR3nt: TGTGCCAGCAGCCAAGCTCGGGGTGAAGCTTTCTTT
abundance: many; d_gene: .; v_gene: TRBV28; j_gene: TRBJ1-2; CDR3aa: CASTRSGRGGYTF; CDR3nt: TGTGCCAGCACCCGCTCTGGAAGGGGCGGCTACACCTTC
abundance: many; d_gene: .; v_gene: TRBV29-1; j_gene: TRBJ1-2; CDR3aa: CSVEALANYGYTF; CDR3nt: TGCAGCGTTGAAGCCCTGGCTAACTATGGCTACACCTTC
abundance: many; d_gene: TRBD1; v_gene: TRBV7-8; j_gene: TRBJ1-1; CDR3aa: CASSSGTGTSNTEAFF; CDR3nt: TGTGCCAGCAGCTCCGGGACAGGGACTTCGAACACTGAAGCTTTCTTT
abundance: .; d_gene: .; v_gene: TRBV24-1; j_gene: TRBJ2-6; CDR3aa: CATSDTSGTVSGANVLTF; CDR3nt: TGTGCCACCAGTGATACAAGCGGGACAGTCTCTGGGGCCAACGTCCTGACTTTC
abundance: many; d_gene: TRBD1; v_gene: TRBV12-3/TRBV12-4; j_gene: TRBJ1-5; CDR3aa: CASSPTGAGQPQHF; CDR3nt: TGTGCCAGCAGTCCGACAGGGGCAGGTCAGCCCCAGCATTTT
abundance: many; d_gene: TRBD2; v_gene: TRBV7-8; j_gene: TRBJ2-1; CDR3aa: CASSLAPASGAEEHNNEQFF; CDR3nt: TGTGCCAGCAGCTTAGCCCCGGCTAGCGGGGCAGAGGAACATAACAATGAGCAGTTCTTC
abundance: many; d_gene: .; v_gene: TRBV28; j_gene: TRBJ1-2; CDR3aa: CASSDRENYGYTF; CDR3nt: TGTGCCAGCAGTGATAGGGAGAACTATGGCTACACCTTC
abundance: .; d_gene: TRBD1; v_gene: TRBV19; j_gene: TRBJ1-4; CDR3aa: CASSIQGAVEKLFF; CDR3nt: TGTGCCAGTAGTATACAGGGGGCTGTGGAAAAACTGTTTTTT
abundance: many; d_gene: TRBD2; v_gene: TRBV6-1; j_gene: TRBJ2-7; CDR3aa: CASSRTSGVWEQYF; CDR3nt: TGTGCCAGCAGTCGGACTAGCGGAGTCTGGGAGCAGTACTTC
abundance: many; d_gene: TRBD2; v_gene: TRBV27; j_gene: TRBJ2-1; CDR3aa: CASRPGGAWGQFF; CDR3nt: TGTGCCAGCAGACCCGGGGGGGCCTGGGGGCAGTTCTTC
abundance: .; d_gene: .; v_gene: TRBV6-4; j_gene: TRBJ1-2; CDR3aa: CASSDSEANYGYTF; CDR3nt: TGTGCCAGCAGTGACTCGGAAGCCAACTATGGCTACACCTTC
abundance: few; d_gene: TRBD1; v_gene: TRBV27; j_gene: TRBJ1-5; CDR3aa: CASSLTGGAGQPQHF; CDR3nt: TGTGCCAGCAGTCTTACAGGGGGCGCAGGTCAGCCCCAGCATTTT
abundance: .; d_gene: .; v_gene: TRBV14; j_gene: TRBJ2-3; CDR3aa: CASSHSPDTQYF; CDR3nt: TGTGCCAGCAGCCATTCCCCAGATACGCAGTATTTT
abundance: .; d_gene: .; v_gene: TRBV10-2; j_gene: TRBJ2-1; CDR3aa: CASRDLSEQFF; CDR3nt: TGCGCCAGCAGGGACTTATCCGAGCAGTTCTTC
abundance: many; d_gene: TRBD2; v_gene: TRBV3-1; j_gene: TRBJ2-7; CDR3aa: CASSQKGTSGSHEQYF; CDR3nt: TGTGCCAGCAGTCAGAAGGGGACTAGCGGGTCCCACGAGCAGTACTTC
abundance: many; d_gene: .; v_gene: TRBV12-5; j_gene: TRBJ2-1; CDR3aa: CASGLLNEQFF; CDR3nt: TGTGCTAGTGGGCTACTCAATGAGCAGTTCTTC
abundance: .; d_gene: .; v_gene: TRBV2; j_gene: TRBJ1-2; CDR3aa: CASSEGYEGGYTF; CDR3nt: TGTGCCAGCAGTGAAGGGTATGAGGGTGGCTACACCTTC
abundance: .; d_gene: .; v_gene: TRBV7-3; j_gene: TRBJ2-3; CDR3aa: CASSYNGQGDTQYF; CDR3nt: TGTGCCAGCAGCTACAATGGGCAGGGAGATACGCAGTATTTT
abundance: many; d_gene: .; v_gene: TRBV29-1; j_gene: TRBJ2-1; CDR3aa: CSARRDIGEQFF; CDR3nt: TGCAGCGCCCGGCGGGATATCGGTGAGCAGTTCTTC
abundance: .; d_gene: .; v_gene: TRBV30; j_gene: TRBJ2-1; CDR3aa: CACRTESSYNEQLF; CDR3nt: TGTGCCTGCCGGACGGAGAGCTCCTACAATGAGCAGCTCTTC
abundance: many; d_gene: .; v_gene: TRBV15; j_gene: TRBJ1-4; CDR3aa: CATSRDRGQSLNEKLFF; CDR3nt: TGTGCCACCAGCAGAGATCGCGGACAGTCACTCAATGAAAAACTGTTTTTT
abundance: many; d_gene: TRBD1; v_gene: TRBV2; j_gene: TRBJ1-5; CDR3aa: CASRGQGANYNQPQHF; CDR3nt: TGTGCCAGCAGGGGACAGGGGGCAAATTACAATCAGCCCCAGCATTTT
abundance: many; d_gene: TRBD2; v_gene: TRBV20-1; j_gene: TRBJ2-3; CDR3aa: CSARDATSGRGDTQYF; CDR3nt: TGCAGTGCTAGAGATGCGACTAGCGGGAGGGGAGATACGCAGTATTTT
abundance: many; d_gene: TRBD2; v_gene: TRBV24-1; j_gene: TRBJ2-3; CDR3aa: CATSDDGLAGVKDTDTQYF; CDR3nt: TGTGCCACCAGTGATGACGGACTAGCGGGAGTTAAGGACACAGATACGCAGTATTTT
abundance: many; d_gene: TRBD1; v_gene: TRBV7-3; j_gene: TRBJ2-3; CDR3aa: CASSPDRSTDTQYF; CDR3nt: TGTGCCAGCAGTCCGGACAGGAGCACAGATACGCAGTATTTT
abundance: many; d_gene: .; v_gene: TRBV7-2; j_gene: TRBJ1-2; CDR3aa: CASSLQRGYGYTF; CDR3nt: TGTGCCAGCAGCTTACAGCGGGGCTATGGCTACACCTTC
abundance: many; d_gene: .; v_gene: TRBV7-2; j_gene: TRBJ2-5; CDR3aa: CASSLVGDIQETQYF; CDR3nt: TGTGCCAGCAGCTTAGTTGGGGACATTCAAGAGACCCAGTACTTC
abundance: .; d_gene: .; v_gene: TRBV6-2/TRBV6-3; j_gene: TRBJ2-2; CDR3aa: CASKWGANTGELFF; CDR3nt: TGTGCCAGCAAATGGGGGGCCAACACCGGGGAGCTGTTTTTT
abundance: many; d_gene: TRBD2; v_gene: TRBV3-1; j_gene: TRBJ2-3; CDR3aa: CASSRTSGSKTDTQYF; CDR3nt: TGTGCCAGCAGTAGGACTAGCGGGAGTAAGACAGATACGCAGTATTTT
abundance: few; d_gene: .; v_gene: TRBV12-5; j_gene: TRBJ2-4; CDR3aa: CASGFLRERLAKNIQYF; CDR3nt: TGTGCTAGTGGTTTCCTCAGGGAAAGATTAGCCAAAAACATTCAGTACTTC
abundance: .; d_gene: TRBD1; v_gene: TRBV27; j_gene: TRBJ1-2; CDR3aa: CASRSPTGGYGYTF; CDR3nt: TGTGCCAGCCGTTCTCCGACAGGGGGGTATGGCTACACCTTC
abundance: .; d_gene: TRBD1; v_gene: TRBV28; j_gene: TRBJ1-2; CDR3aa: CASSLVNRGLGYGYTF; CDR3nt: TGTGCCAGCAGCCTGGTAAACAGGGGCCTCGGCTATGGCTACACCTTC
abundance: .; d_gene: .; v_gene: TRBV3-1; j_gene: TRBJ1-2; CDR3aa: CASSFPEHYGYTF; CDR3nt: TGTGCCAGCAGCTTCCCAGAACACTATGGCTACACCTTC
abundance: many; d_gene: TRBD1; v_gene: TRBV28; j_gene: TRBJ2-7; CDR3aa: CASSLFGGSGTGGYEQYF; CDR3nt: TGTGCCAGCAGTTTATTCGGCGGTTCCGGGACAGGGGGATACGAGCAGTACTTC
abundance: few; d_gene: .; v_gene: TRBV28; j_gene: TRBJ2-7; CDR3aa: CASSHSQYEQYF; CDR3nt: TGTGCCAGCAGCCATTCACAGTACGAGCAGTACTTC
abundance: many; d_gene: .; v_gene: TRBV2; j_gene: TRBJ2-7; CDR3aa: CATAPLSGIRQYF; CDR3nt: TGTGCCACAGCTCCCCTTTCAGGGATTCGGCAGTACTTC
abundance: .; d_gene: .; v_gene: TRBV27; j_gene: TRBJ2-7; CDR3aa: CASSSQYTYEQYF; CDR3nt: TGTGCCAGCAGTTCCCAGTATACCTACGAGCAGTACTTC
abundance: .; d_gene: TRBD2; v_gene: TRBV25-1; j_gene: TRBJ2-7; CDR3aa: CASSDTGRAVYEQYF; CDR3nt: TGTGCCAGCAGTGATACCGGGAGGGCCGTCTACGAGCAGTACTTC
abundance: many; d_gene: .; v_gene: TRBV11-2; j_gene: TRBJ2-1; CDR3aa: CASSLGGGMNEQFF; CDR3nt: TGTGCCAGCAGCTTAGGGGGAGGTATGAATGAGCAGTTCTTC
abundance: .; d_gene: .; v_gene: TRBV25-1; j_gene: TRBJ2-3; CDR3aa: CASRATGTDTQYF; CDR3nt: TGTGCCAGCAGGGCCACTGGCACAGATACGCAGTATTTT
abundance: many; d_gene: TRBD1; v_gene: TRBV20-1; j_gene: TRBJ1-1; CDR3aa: CSARGTGRNEAFF; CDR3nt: TGCAGTGCTAGGGGGACAGGGCGAAATGAAGCTTTCTTT
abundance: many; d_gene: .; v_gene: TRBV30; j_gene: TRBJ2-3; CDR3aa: CAWSGAGTDTQYF; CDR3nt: TGTGCCTGGAGTGGAGCGGGCACAGATACGCAGTATTTT
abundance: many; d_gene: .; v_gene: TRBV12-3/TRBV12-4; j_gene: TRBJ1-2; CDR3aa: CASSWDKTGYTF; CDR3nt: TGTGCCAGCAGTTGGGACAAAACTGGCTACACCTTC
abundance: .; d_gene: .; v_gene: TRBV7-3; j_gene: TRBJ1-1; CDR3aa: CASSLTVYTEAFF; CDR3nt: TGTGCCAGCAGCTTAACAGTTTACACTGAAGCTTTCTTT
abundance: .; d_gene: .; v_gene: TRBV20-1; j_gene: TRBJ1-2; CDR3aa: CSAPRSTTYGYTF; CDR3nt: TGCAGTGCTCCACGATCCACTACTTATGGCTACACCTTC
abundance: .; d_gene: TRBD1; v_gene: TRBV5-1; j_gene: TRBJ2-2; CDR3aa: CASSNPLTGTNTGELFF; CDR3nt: TGCGCCAGCAGCAACCCCCTGACAGGGACGAACACCGGGGAGCTGTTTTTT
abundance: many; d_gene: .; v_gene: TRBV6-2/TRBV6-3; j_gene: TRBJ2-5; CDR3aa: CASSDTQETQYF; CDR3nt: TGTGCCAGCAGTGACACGCAAGAGACCCAGTACTTC
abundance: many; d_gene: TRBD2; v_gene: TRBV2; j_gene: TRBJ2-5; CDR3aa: CASSLTGTSGSGQETQYF; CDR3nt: TGTGCCAGCAGTTTGACCGGGACTAGCGGGAGTGGTCAAGAGACCCAGTACTTC
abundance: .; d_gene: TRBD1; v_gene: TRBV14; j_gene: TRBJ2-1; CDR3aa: CASSLWTGSNEQFF; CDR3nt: TGTGCCAGCAGCCTATGGACAGGGAGCAATGAGCAGTTCTTC
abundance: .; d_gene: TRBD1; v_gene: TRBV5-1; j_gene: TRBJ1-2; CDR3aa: CASSRDRGLANYGYTF; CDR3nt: TGCGCCAGCAGCAGGGACAGGGGGTTGGCTAACTATGGCTACACCTTC
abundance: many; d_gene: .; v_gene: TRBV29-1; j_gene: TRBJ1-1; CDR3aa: CSVAGRLVTEAFF; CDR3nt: TGCAGCGTGGCGGGCCGGCTAGTCACTGAAGCTTTCTTT
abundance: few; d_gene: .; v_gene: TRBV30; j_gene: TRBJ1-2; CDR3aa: CAWSGREDYGYTF; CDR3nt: TGTGCCTGGTCGGGCAGGGAAGACTATGGCTACACCTTC